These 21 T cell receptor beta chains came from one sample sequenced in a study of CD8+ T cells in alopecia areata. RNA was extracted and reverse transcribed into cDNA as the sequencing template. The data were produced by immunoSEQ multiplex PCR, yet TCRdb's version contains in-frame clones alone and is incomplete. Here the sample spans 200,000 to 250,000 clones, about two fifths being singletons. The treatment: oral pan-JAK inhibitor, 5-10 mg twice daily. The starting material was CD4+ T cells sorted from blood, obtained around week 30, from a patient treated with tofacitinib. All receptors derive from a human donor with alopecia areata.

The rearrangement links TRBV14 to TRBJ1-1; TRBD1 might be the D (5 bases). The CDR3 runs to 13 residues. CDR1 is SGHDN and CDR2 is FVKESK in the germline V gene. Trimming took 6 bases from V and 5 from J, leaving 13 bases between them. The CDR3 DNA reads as TGTGCCAGCAGTCGCACGGGGGGGACTGAAGCTTTCTTT. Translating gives CASSRTGGTEAFF.

The CDR3 DNA is TGTGCCAGCAGCTTAGGGAGGGCAGGGTCGAACACCGGGGAGCTGTTTTTT. Protein sequence: CASSLGRAGSNTGELFF. The chain employs TRBV7-3 and TRBJ2-2, with TRBD2 identical over 7 bases. The CDR3 length is 17 residues. Germline V gene lookup returns CDR1 SGHTA and CDR2 FQGTGA. Trimming at V came to 2 bases and at J to 0 bases, leaving 6 bases not matched to a gene.

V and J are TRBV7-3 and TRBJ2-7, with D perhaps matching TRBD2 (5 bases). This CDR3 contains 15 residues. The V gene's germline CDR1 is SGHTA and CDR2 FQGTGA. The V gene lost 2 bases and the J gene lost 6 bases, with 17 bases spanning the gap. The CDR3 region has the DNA TGTGCCAGCAGCTTACGAGAGGGCCCCTTTGGCGAGCAGTACTTC. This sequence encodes CASSLREGPFGEQYF.

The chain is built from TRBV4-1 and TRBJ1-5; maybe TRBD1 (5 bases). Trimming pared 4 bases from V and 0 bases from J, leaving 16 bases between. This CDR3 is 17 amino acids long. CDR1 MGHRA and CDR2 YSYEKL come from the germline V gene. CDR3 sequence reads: CASSLLGQGSSNQPQHF. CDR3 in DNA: TGCGCCAGCAGCCTCCTTGGGCAGGGTAGTAGCAATCAGCCCCAGCATTTT.

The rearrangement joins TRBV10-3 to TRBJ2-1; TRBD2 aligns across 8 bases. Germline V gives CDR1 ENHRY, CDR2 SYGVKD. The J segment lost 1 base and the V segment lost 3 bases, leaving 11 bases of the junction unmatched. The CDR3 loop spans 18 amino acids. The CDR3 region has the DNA TGTGCCATCAGTGACCCCCCGGGAGGGGGGGCGTCCTACAATGAGCAGTTCTTC. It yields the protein CAISDPPGGGASYNEQFF.

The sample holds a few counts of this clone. CDR3 sequence reads: CATSGTRGANVLTF. CDR3 bases: TGTGCCACCTCAGGCACTCGAGGGGCCAACGTCCTGACTTTC. V and J are TRBV19 and TRBJ2-6; D is unresolved. The CDR3 loop spans 14 amino acids. Between the trimmed V and J ends, which lost 10 bases and 4 bases, there was a span of 14 bases. Germline-derived CDR1 and CDR2 are LNHDA and SQIVND (reference sequence).

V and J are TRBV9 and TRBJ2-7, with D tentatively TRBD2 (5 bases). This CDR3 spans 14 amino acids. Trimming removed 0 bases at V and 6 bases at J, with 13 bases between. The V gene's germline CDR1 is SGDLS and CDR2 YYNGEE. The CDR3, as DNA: TGTGCCAGCAGCGTAGGAGGGCCGCAGAGCGAGCAGTACTTC. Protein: CASSVGGPQSEQYF.

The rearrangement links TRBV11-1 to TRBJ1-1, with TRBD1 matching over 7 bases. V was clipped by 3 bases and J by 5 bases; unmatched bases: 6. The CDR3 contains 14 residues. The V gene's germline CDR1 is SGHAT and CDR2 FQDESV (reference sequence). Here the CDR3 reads CASSFYRGRTEAFF. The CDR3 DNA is TGTGCCAGCAGCTTCTATAGGGGGCGGACTGAAGCTTTCTTT.

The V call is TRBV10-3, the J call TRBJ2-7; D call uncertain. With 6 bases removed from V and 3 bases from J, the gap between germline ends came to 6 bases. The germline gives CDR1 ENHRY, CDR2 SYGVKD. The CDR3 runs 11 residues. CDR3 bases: TGTGCCATCAGGGGGAACTACGAGCAGTACTTC. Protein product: CAIRGNYEQYF.

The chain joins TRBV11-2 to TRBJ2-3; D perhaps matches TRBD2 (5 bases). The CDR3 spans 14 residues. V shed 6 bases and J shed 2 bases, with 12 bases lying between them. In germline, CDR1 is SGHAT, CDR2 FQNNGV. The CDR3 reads CASRVTGITDTQYF. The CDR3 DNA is TGTGCCAGCAGGGTAACGGGAATCACAGATACGCAGTATTTT.

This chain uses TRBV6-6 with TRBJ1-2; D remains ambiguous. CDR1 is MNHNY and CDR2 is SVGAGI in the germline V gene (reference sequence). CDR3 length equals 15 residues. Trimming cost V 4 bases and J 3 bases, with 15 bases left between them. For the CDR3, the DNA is TGTGCCAGCAGTTGGGGAACGCTTGCAGACTATGGCTACACCTTC. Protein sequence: CASSWGTLADYGYTF.

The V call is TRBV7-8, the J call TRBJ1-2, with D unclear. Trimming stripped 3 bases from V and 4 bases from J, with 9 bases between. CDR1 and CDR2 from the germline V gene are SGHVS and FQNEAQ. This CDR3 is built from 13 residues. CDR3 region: CASSLADFYGYTF. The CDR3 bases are TGTGCCAGCAGCTTGGCCGACTTCTATGGCTACACCTTC.

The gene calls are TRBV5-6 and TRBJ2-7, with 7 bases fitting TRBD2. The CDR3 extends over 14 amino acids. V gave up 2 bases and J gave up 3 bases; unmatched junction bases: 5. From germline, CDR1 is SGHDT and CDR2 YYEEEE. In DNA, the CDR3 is TGTGCCAGCAGCTTACGCGGGGGTGTCTACGAGCAGTACTTC. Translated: CASSLRGGVYEQYF. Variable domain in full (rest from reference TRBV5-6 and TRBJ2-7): DAGVTQSPTHLIKTRGQQVTLRCSPKSGHDTVSWYQQALGQGPQFIFQYYEEEERQRGNFPDRFSGHQFPNYSSELNVNALLLGDSALYLCASSLRGGVYEQYFGPGTRLTVT.

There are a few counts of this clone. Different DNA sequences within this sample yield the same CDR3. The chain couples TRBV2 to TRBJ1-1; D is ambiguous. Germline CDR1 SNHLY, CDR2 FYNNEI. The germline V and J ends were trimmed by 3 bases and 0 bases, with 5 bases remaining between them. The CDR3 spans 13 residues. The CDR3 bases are TGTGCCAGCAGTGAGGGGATGAACACTGAAGCTTTCTTT. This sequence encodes CASSEGMNTEAFF.

The chain's CDR3 is CAITRGLLNTEAFF. CDR3 DNA sequence: TGTGCCATCACCAGGGGGCTGTTGAACACTGAAGCTTTCTTT. The V call is TRBV10-3, the J call TRBJ1-1; TRBD1 matches 8 bases. CDR3 length: 14 amino acids. CDR1 ENHRY and CDR2 SYGVKD come from the germline V gene. With V trimmed by 7 bases and J by 0 bases, 4 bases remained unmatched.

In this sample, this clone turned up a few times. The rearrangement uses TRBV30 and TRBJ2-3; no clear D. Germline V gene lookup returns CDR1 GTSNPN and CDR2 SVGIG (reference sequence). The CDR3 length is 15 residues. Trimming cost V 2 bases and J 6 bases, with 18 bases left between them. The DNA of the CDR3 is TGTGCCTGGAGTCCTATAGCCGACGTCGCCGATACGCAGTATTTT. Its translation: CAWSPIADVADTQYF.

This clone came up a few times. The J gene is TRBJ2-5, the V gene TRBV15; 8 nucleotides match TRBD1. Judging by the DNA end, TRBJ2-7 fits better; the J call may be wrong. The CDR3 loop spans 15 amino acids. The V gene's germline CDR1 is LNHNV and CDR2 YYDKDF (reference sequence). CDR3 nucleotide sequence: TGTGCCACCAGCGGACCGACAGGGGCGGGCGGCGAGCAGTACTTC. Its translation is CATSGPTGAGGEQYF.

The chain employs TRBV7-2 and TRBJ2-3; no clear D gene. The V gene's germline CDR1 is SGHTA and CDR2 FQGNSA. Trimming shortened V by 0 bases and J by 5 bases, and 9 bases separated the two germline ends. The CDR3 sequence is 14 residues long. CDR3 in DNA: TGTGCCAGCAGCTTAGCCGTCTGGAGAGATACGCAGTATTTT. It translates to CASSLAVWRDTQYF.

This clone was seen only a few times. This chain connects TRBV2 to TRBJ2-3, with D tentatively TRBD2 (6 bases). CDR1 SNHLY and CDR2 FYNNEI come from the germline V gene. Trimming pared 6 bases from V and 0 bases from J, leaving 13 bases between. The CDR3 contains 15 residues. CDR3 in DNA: TGTGCCAGCAGGCAGCGGGCGGGAAGCACAGATACGCAGTATTTT. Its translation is CASRQRAGSTDTQYF.

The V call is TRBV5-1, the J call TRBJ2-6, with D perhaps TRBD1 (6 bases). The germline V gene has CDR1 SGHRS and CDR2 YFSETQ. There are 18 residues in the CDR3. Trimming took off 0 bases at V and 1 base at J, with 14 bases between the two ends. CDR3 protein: CASSLVTGKLSGANVLTF. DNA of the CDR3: TGCGCCAGCAGCTTGGTCACAGGGAAGCTTTCTGGGGCCAACGTCCTGACTTTC.

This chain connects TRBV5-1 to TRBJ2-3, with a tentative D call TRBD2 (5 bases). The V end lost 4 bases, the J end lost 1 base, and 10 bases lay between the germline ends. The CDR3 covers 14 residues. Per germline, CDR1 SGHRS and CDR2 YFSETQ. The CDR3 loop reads CASSRTSRTDTQYF. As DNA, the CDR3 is TGCGCCAGCAGCCGGACTTCCCGCACAGATACGCAGTATTTT.